The next 16 T cell receptor beta chains were all read from a single sample in a study of primary melanoma T cells and metastatic recurrence. Using immunoSEQ multiplex PCR, the repertoire was profiled, and TCRdb retains in-frame clones only, with some absent. The data contain more than 300 clones, 80% to 85% of them seen just once; the ten biggest clones take up around 12%. Sample: melanoma tumor tissue. The receptors derive from a human donor with melanoma.

J is TRBJ1-2 and V is TRBV5-1; 10 nucleotides line up with TRBD1. The CDR3 sequence is 16 residues long. V trimming: 3 bases; J trimming: 3 bases; junction bases outside the gene matches: 8. CDR1 is SGHRS and CDR2 is YFSETQ in the germline V gene. The CDR3 nucleotides are TGCGCCAGCAGCTCGGGACAGGGGACACAAGACTATGGCTACACCTTC. It encodes CASSSGQGTQDYGYTF.

With regard to this clone: One end of the junction does not line up with germline, which may come from a read error. The rearrangement links TRBV14 to TRBJ2-1, with 8 bases matching TRBD1. The CDR3 runs 16 residues. Germline V lookup: CDR1 SGHDN, CDR2 FVKESK. This chain's CDR3 is CANSQSGTGPYNEQFF. The CDR3 bases are TGTGCCAACAGCCAATCCGGGACAGGTCCCTACAATGAGCAGTTCTTC.

The genes are TRBV6-8 and TRBJ1-5, with TRBD1 identical over 9 bases. The germline CDR1 and CDR2 sequences are MNHGY and SAAAGT. This CDR3 is 15 amino acids long. V gave up 7 bases and J gave up 6 bases; unmatched junction bases: 10. The chain's CDR3 is CASNSLQGASQPQHF. In DNA form, the CDR3 reads TGTGCCAGCAACTCCCTACAGGGGGCTAGTCAGCCCCAGCATTTT.

The J gene is TRBJ1-1, the V gene TRBV19; possibly TRBD1 for D (5 bases). The CDR3 is 15 amino acids. Trimming cost V 0 bases and J 3 bases, with 11 bases left between them. From germline, CDR1 is LNHDA and CDR2 SQIVND (reference sequence). In nucleotides, the CDR3 is TGTGCCAGTAGTATAGATAGGGGCGCCGACACTGAAGCTTTCTTT. Residues: CASSIDRGADTEAFF.

The V call is TRBV19, the J call TRBJ2-1; the match to TRBD1 covers 9 bases. The CDR3 totals 13 residues. Germline V gene data show CDR1 as LNHDA and CDR2 as SQIVND (reference sequence). V lost 6 bases and J lost 9; bases outside the gene matches: 6. This CDR3 reads CASSRTGGGEQFF. The DNA for the CDR3 is TGTGCCAGTAGCCGAACAGGGGGCGGTGAGCAGTTCTTC.

The chain joins TRBV18 to TRBJ1-2, with 7 bases lining up with TRBD1. Germline values: CDR1 KGHSH, CDR2 LQKENI. V lost 8 bases and J lost 4; bases outside the gene matches: 16. The CDR3 runs 16 residues. CDR3 protein: CASAIYRGPPGYGYTF. In nucleotides, the CDR3 is TGTGCCAGCGCAATATACAGGGGACCTCCTGGCTATGGCTACACCTTC.

The rearrangement uses TRBV11-3 and TRBJ2-5, with D hard to call. CDR3 length: 14 amino acids. Germline V gene data show CDR1 as SGHNT and CDR2 as YENEEA. Trimming pared 3 bases from V and 1 base from J, leaving 9 bases between. The CDR3 nucleotides are TGTGCCAGCAGCTTTATGGTACTCCAAGAGACCCAGTACTTC. Translated: CASSFMVLQETQYF. The complete variable domain, with remaining parts taken from reference TRBV11-3 and TRBJ2-5, reads EAGVVQSPRYKIIEKKQPVAFWCNPISGHNTLYWYLQNLGQGPELLIRYENEEAVDDSQLPKDRFSAERLKGVDSTLKIQPAELGDSAVYLCASSFMVLQETQYFGPGTRLLVL.

In the case of this clone: The DNA is omitted, as the CDR3 cannot be located on it reliably, and the CDR3 follows TCRdb's listing. This sequence joins TRBV5-1 and TRBJ2-5; the tabulated D call, TRBD2, remains unverified against the DNA. The CDR3 length is 18 residues, termini included. Germline-derived CDR1 and CDR2 are SGHRS and YFSETQ. The CDR3 sequence is CASSPPGLAVSGPETQYF.

This chain joins TRBV9 and TRBJ1-3; D is unresolved. V lost 1 base to trimming and J lost 7 bases, with 9 bases between them. The germline gives CDR1 SGDLS, CDR2 YYNGEE. The CDR3 runs 13 residues. CDR3 sequence: CASSVNGGNTIYF. The DNA of the CDR3 is TGTGCCAGCAGCGTAAATGGTGGCAACACCATATATTTT.

The chain uses TRBV6-8 and TRBJ2-5; 7 bases fit TRBD1. The DNA end lines up better with TRBJ2-7; the J call may be wrong. The CDR3 spans 17 residues. Germline assignment: CDR1 MNHGY and CDR2 SAAAGT. The CDR3 nucleotides are TGTGCCAGCAGTTACTCGATCGAGGGGGCAATTTCCTACGAGCAGTACTTC. This codes for CASSYSIEGAISYEQYF.

This clone was counted between two and nine times. The chain carries TRBV18 and TRBJ1-1; a weak D match, TRBD1 (6 bases). Germline V gives CDR1 KGHSH, CDR2 LQKENI. The CDR3 sequence is 13 residues long. Trimming removed 1 base at V and 5 bases at J, with 8 bases between. The CDR3, as DNA: TGTGCCAGCTCACCACAGGGGGGAACTGAAGCTTTCTTT. Its translation: CASSPQGGTEAFF.

The chain has TRBV14 and TRBJ2-7; no firm D call. V was clipped by 5 bases and J by 1 base, with 3 bases between them. The germline V gene has CDR1 SGHDN and CDR2 FVKESK. This CDR3 has 11 amino acids. Written as DNA, the CDR3 is TGTGCCAGCAGCGTTTCCTACGAGCAGTACTTC. Its translation is CASSVSYEQYF.

This clone ranks as hyperexpanded. Distinct nucleotide sequences in the sample also encode this CDR3. The CDR3 reads CASSYSGQGNNEQFF. DNA of the CDR3: TGTGCCAGCAGTTACAGCGGACAGGGGAACAATGAGCAGTTCTTC. The rearrangement uses TRBV6-8 and TRBJ2-1; 9 bases fit TRBD1. This CDR3 is 15 amino acids long. Trimming cost V 2 bases and J 5 bases; bases outside gene matches: 4. Germline values: CDR1 MNHGY, CDR2 SAAAGT.

The chain uses TRBV25-1 and TRBJ1-4, with a weak D call TRBD1 (6 bases). From germline, CDR1 is MGHDK and CDR2 SYGVNS. The CDR3 loop spans 14 amino acids. Trimming took off 2 bases at V and 8 bases at J, with 12 bases between the two ends. The CDR3 here is CASSEAQGREKLFF. For the CDR3, the DNA is TGTGCCAGCAGTGAAGCTCAGGGGAGAGAAAAACTGTTTTTT.

The rearrangement links TRBV14 to TRBJ2-1, with 13 bases lining up with TRBD2. Germline CDR1 and CDR2: SGHDN and FVKESK. The length of the CDR3 is 17 residues. J was trimmed by 2 bases and V by 2 bases; bases with no gene match: 3. Here the CDR3 DNA reads TGTGCCAGCAGCCAACTTACTAGCGGGGGGGCCTACAATGAGCAGTTCTTC. It codes for CASSQLTSGGAYNEQFF. Complete variable domain (other parts from reference TRBV14 and TRBJ2-1): EAGVTQFPSHSVIEKGQTVTLRCDPISGHDNLYWYRRVMGKEIKFLLHFVKESKQDESGMPNNRFLAERTGGTYSTLKVQPAELEDSGVYFCASSQLTSGGAYNEQFFGPGTRLTVL.

The chain uses TRBV18 and TRBJ2-3; the match to TRBD2 covers 7 bases. The germline V gene has CDR1 KGHSH and CDR2 LQKENI. V lost 2 bases and J lost 2; bases outside the gene matches: 4. The CDR3 totals 15 residues. CDR3 sequence reads: CASSPTGRYTDTQYF. DNA of the CDR3: TGTGCCAGCTCACCAACCGGGAGGTACACAGATACGCAGTATTTT.